These 18 T cell receptor beta chains share one sample of origin, sequenced in a study of control samples from healthy donors and cancer patients. Generated by immunoSEQ multiplex PCR, the TCRdb table keeps only in-frame clones and is missing some. The data show around 130,000 clones, 80% to 90% seen once. Input material: blood. The receptors were sampled from a man aged 25 to 45 in good health.

The chain links TRBV30 to TRBJ2-5, with TRBD2 matching over 9 bases. Germline values: CDR1 GTSNPN, CDR2 SVGIG (reference sequence). The CDR3 extends over 14 amino acids. V lost 1 base and J lost 5; bases outside the gene matches: 5. DNA of the CDR3: TGTGCCTGGAGTGAAACTAGCGGGCTGGAGACCCAGTACTTC. It encodes CAWSETSGLETQYF.

This clone was seen once. V gene TRBV5-4 combines with J gene TRBJ2-3; TRBD2 is a possible D gene (5 bases). The CDR3 consists of 13 residues. The V and J ends lost 2 bases and 5 bases respectively, with 9 bases between them. In germline, CDR1 is SGHNT, CDR2 YYREEE (reference sequence). The CDR3 bases are TGTGCCAGCAGCTTAGACGAGGGAGATACGCAGTATTTT. It encodes CASSLDEGDTQYF.

This clone was observed once. This chain uses TRBV7-2 with TRBJ2-1, with 7 bases that match TRBD2. The CDR3 totals 16 residues. J gave up 3 bases and V 0 bases, and 5 bases lay outside the gene matches. The germline CDR1 and CDR2 sequences are SGHTA and FQGNSA. The CDR3: CASSLAGSGVYNEQFF. The CDR3 region has the DNA TGTGCCAGCAGCTTAGCGGGCAGCGGGGTCTACAATGAGCAGTTCTTC. The full variable domain, in which reference TRBV7-2 and TRBJ2-1 provide the parts outside the CDR3, is GAGVSQSPSNKVTEKGKDVELRCDPISGHTALYWYRQSLGQGLEFLIYFQGNSAPDKSGLPSDRFSAERTGGSVSTLTIQRTQQEDSAVYLCASSLAGSGVYNEQFFGPGTRLTVL.

The chain couples TRBV19 to TRBJ2-5, with no clear D. The CDR3 extends over 13 amino acids. The germline V gene encodes CDR1 LNHDA and CDR2 SQIVND (reference sequence). The V gene lost 5 bases and the J gene lost 6 bases, with 13 bases spanning the gap. The CDR3 is CASSVLGSQTQYF. CDR3 coding DNA: TGTGCCAGTAGTGTACTTGGGTCGCAGACCCAGTACTTC.

The chain couples TRBV20-1 to TRBJ1-4, with unresolved D. V shed 5 bases and J shed 7 bases, with 8 bases lying between them. This CDR3 has 11 amino acids. CDR1 is DFQATT, CDR2 SNEGSKA, per germline (reference sequence). The CDR3 DNA follows: TGCAGTGCTCCTCAATCTGAAAAACTGTTTTTT. This translates into CSAPQSEKLFF.

The J gene is TRBJ2-2, the V gene TRBV4-2; TRBD2 matches at 12 bases. The length of the CDR3 is 18 residues. V trimming: 4 bases; J trimming: 4 bases; junction bases outside the gene matches: 10. Germline lookup yields CDR1 LGHNA and CDR2 YNFKEQ. The CDR3, as DNA: TGTGCCAGCAGCCTAGAGGCTAGCGGGGGGGCGGGCACCGGGGAGCTGTTTTTT. This gives the protein CASSLEASGGAGTGELFF.

This clone was observed a single time. The rearrangement joins TRBV5-1 to TRBJ2-1; TRBD1 aligns across 12 bases. This CDR3 has 15 amino acids. Trimming removed 4 bases from V and 9 bases from J; junction bases left unmatched: 8. CDR1 is SGHRS, CDR2 YFSETQ, per germline. The CDR3 loop reads CASSPGQGAESEQFF. CDR3 nucleotide sequence: TGCGCCAGCAGCCCGGGACAGGGGGCGGAAAGTGAGCAGTTCTTC.

The chain uses TRBV12-3 or TRBV12-4 and TRBJ2-5; a possible D gene is TRBD2 (6 bases). Trimming cost V 3 bases and J 4 bases, with 9 bases left between them. The CDR3 runs 13 residues. This CDR3 reads CASSLSGPETQYF. The CDR3 DNA follows: TGTGCCAGCAGTTTGAGCGGGCCAGAGACCCAGTACTTC.

Notes on this clone: Other nucleotide sequences from this sample produce the same CDR3. The rearrangement joins TRBV27 to TRBJ1-1; D remains ambiguous. The germline V gene encodes CDR1 MNHEY and CDR2 SMNVEV (reference sequence). The CDR3 is 13 amino acids. Trimming took 6 bases from V and 1 from J, leaving 9 bases between them. The chain's CDR3 is CASSLNRNTEAFF. Written as DNA, the CDR3 is TGTGCCAGCAGCCTCAACAGGAACACTGAAGCTTTCTTT.

The chain has TRBV11-1 and TRBJ1-1, with D perhaps matching TRBD1 (5 bases). CDR1 is SGHAT, CDR2 FQDESV, per germline (reference sequence). This CDR3 is 16 amino acids long. Trimming left V 3 bases short and J 1 base short, with 15 bases between. The CDR3 nucleotides read TGTGCCAGCAGCTTCGGGTGGGGGAGACCGAACACTGAAGCTTTCTTT. Amino acid sequence: CASSFGWGRPNTEAFF.

Of note for this clone: At the DNA level, this CDR3 is encoded by other sequences in the same sample as well. The chain employs TRBV12-3 or TRBV12-4 and TRBJ1-3; D is unresolved. The CDR3 covers 12 residues. The ends were cut back, 2 bases at V and 5 bases at J, with 4 bases in the middle. In DNA, the CDR3 is TGTGCCAGCAGTTTAAGCCGAAACACCATATATTTT. Protein sequence: CASSLSRNTIYF.

The gene calls are TRBV11-2 and TRBJ1-4; a weak D match, TRBD1 (5 bases). The CDR3 extends over 15 amino acids. CDR1 is SGHAT and CDR2 is FQNNGV in the germline V gene. The V gene lost 0 bases and the J gene lost 8 bases, with 13 bases spanning the gap. The CDR3 protein is CASSLEEGLWEKLFF. In DNA, the CDR3 is TGTGCCAGCAGCTTAGAGGAGGGGCTCTGGGAAAAACTGTTTTTT.

The chain couples TRBV24-1 to TRBJ2-2; D is possibly TRBD1 (6 bases). Germline CDR1 KGHDR, CDR2 SFDVKD. V lost 1 base and J 4 bases, leaving 18 bases between the germline ends. CDR3 length: 18 residues. The CDR3 protein is CATSDLWWQGTGTGELFF. The CDR3 DNA sequence: TGTGCCACCAGTGATTTATGGTGGCAGGGGACGGGCACCGGGGAGCTGTTTTTT.

The rearrangement uses TRBV4-2 and TRBJ2-1, with a possible D match to TRBD2 (7 bases). CDR1 is LGHNA and CDR2 is YNFKEQ in the germline V gene. V gave up 1 base and J gave up 8 bases, with 24 bases separating them. There are 18 residues in the CDR3. The CDR3 DNA sequence: TGTGCCAGCAGCCAAGCCTCCGCGGCGGCGGGGGCTTCCCATGAGCAGTTCTTC. Protein product: CASSQASAAAGASHEQFF.

The gene calls are TRBV11-2 and TRBJ1-2; 8 bases are shared with TRBD1. After removal of 3 bases from V and 0 bases from J, the junction contained 6 bases not matched to a gene. The V gene's germline CDR1 is SGHAT and CDR2 FQNNGV. The CDR3 length is 16 residues. CDR3 DNA sequence: TGTGCCAGCAGCTTCCGACCGGGACAGGCTAACTATGGCTACACCTTC. Amino acids: CASSFRPGQANYGYTF.

V is TRBV10-1 and J is TRBJ2-4; 10 nucleotides agree with TRBD1. V lost 10 bases, J lost 2 bases, and 5 bases stayed unmatched. Germline loops: CDR1 WNHNN, CDR2 SYGVQD (reference sequence). The CDR3 covers 14 residues. This chain's CDR3 is CATGTGDTKNIQYF. For the CDR3, the DNA is TGCGCCACCGGGACAGGGGATACCAAAAACATTCAGTACTTC.

The CDR3 DNA reads TGTGCCAGCTCACCTTCGAGGACAGGGGGAACTGAAGCTTTCTTT. Translation gives CASSPSRTGGTEAFF. The chain joins TRBV18 to TRBJ1-1; TRBD1 agrees at 10 bases. After removal of 3 bases from V and 5 bases from J, the junction contained 6 bases not matched to a gene. The CDR3 spans 15 residues. From germline, CDR1 is KGHSH and CDR2 LQKENI. Supplemented by reference TRBV18 and TRBJ1-1, the full variable domain reads NAGVMQNPRHLVRRRGQEARLRCSPMKGHSHVYWYRQLPEEGLKFMVYLQKENIIDESGMPKERFSAEFPKEGPSILRIQQVVRGDSAAYFCASSPSRTGGTEAFFGQGTRLTVV.

The chain employs TRBV6-6 and TRBJ2-5; D perhaps matches TRBD1 (5 bases). The CDR3 runs to 14 residues. Germline CDR1 reads MNHNY; CDR2 reads SVGAGI (reference sequence). Deletions cut 6 bases from V and 2 bases from J, with 13 bases between. The CDR3 coding sequence is TGTGCCAGCAGGGACCCAGGACATCAAGAGACCCAGTACTTC. Translated, it gives CASRDPGHQETQYF.